These 4 T cell receptor beta chains came from one sample sequenced in a study of blood T cells in healthy people across ages. The authors ran a second PCR of 7 to 11 cycles using a sample-barcoded 5' primer and a J-beta primer mix. TCRdb independently ran MiXCR on the 5' RACE reads; one entry per CDR3 protein. The top ten clones hold about 20% of a sample with roughly 800,000 distinct CDR3 sequences, roughly 64% of them seen once. What was sequenced was blood. The receptors originated from a man aged 25 to 40 in good health.

The rearrangement joins TRBV25-1 to TRBJ2-3; the D gene is possibly TRBD2 (5 bases). V was cut by 3 bases and J by 12 bases, with 16 bases left in between. Per germline, CDR1 MGHDK and CDR2 SYGVNS. CDR3 length: 13 amino acids. CDR3 sequence (DNA): TGTGCCAGCAGTGACTCCTCAGGACGGACTCAGTATTTT. Encoded protein: CASSDSSGRTQYF.

The chain employs TRBV20-1 and TRBJ2-3; D call uncertain. The V gene lost 7 bases and the J gene lost 3 bases, with 14 bases spanning the gap. The CDR3 runs 13 residues. Germline values: CDR1 DFQATT, CDR2 SNEGSKA (reference sequence). The CDR3 spells CSVGRSSTDTQYF. CDR3 bases: TGCAGTGTGGGCAGGAGTTCAACAGATACGCAGTATTTT.

This clonotype appeared once. The chain links TRBV10-3 to TRBJ2-3; 9 nucleotides align to TRBD2. This CDR3 contains 14 residues. The trim removed 6 bases at V and 1 base at J, leaving 2 bases unmatched. Germline V lookup: CDR1 ENHRY, CDR2 SYGVKD. The CDR3 DNA is TGTGCCATCAGAAGGACTAGCGGCACAGATACGCAGTATTTT. It encodes CAIRRTSGTDTQYF.

Here the CDR3 DNA reads TGTGCCAGCAGCTTACACGCGTGGGGGGCCAACGTCCTGACTTTC. As protein: CASSLHAWGANVLTF. The chain uses TRBV7-9 and TRBJ2-6, with unresolved D. Trimming stripped 2 bases from V and 4 bases from J, with 9 bases between. CDR3 size: 15 residues. From germline, CDR1 is SEHNR and CDR2 FQNEAQ (reference sequence).